This paragraph reports one T cell receptor (beta chain). Its antigen remains unknown. CDR1 and CDR2 from the germline V gene are MGHRA and YSYEKL. V lost 1 base and J lost 4, with 14 bases in between. The CDR3 is 17 amino acids. This entry belongs to a study of regulatory and conventional T cells in RAG deficiency. The assay was immunoSEQ multiplex PCR, and TCRdb's table has in-frame clones only and misses some. This sample carries approximately 12,000 clones, around 94% of them seen once, and the ten largest clones take approximately 1.3%. The sorted regulatory T cells were CD4+, CD25-high and CD127-low, with genomic DNA sequenced. Whole-study findings and limits: Control T-cell subsets had markedly higher Shannon entropy and lower Simpson indices than RAG-deficient patients. Omenn patients showed >90% Treg-Tconv overlap and shorter CDR3 lengths.

These same records also appear under a second study, on regulatory T cells. This second report adds: Primers: 52 TRBV forward and 13 TRBJ reverse. Patient repertoires had restricted TRB V-J pairs and skewed V and J usage, most in Tregs.

This sequence originates from a human donor in good health. Source material: CD127- CD25+ CD4+ Tregs sorted from blood. The chain joins TRBV4-1 to TRBJ1-6; possible D gene TRBD1, 6 bases. This CDR3 is CASSQGTVQLYNSPLHF. CDR3 DNA sequence: TGCGCCAGCAGCCAAGGGACAGTACAATTGTATAATTCACCCCTCCACTTT.